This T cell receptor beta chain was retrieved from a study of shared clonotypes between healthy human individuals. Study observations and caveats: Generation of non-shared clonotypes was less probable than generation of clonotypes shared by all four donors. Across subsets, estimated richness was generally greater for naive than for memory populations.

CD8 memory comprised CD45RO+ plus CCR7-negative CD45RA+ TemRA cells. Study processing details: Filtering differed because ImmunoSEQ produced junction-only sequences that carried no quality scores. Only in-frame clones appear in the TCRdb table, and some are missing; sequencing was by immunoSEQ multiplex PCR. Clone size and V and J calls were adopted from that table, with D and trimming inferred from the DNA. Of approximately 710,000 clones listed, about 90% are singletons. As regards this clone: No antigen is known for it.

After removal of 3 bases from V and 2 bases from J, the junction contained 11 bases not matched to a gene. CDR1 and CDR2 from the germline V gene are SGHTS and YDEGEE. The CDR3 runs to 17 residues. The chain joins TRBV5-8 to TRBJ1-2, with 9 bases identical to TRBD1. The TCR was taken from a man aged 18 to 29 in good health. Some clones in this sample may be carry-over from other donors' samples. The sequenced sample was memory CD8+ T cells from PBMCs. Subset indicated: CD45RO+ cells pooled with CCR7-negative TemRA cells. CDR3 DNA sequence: TGTGCCAGCAGCTCCTGGCGCCCGGGACAGGGAAACTATGGCTACACCTTC. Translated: CASSSWRPGQGNYGYTF.